What follows are 28 T cell receptor beta chains derived from one specimen sequenced in a study of blood T cells in healthy people across ages. The use of a sample-barcoded 5' primer and a J-beta primer mix characterized a second PCR of 7 to 11 cycles. From the 5' RACE reads, TCRdb called clonotypes with MiXCR, one entry per CDR3 protein. Here the sample spans fewer than 2,000,000 distinct CDR3 sequences, 30% to 35% being singletons. Sequencing used blood. These receptors were obtained from a woman in her twenties or thirties in good health.

The V call is TRBV20-1, the J call TRBJ2-3; 7 bases are shared with TRBD2. Trimming took 4 bases from V and 3 from J; bases not matched to a gene: 4. The germline V gene encodes CDR1 DFQATT and CDR2 SNEGSKA (reference sequence). The CDR3 length is 13 residues. The CDR3 nucleotides read TGCAGTGCTATGGGACTACCAACAGATACGCAGTATTTT. Encoded protein: CSAMGLPTDTQYF.

The chain recombines TRBV4-1 with TRBJ2-7; D unclear. Germline CDR1 is MGHRA and CDR2 is YSYEKL. The V gene lost 1 base and the J gene lost 2 bases, with 9 bases spanning the gap. The CDR3 has 14 amino acids. The CDR3 DNA follows: TGCGCCAGCAGCCAAGCTTTCACCACCTACGAGCAGTACTTC. This gives the protein CASSQAFTTYEQYF.

The chain employs TRBV10-3 and TRBJ1-2; D is perhaps TRBD1 (5 bases). CDR1 and CDR2 from the germline V gene are ENHRY and SYGVKD. V lost 4 bases and J lost 3, with 12 bases in between. The CDR3 has 14 amino acids. Written as DNA, the CDR3 is TGTGCCATCAGTGGTTCAGGGTCCGACTATGGCTACACCTTC. It codes for CAISGSGSDYGYTF.

J is TRBJ1-4 and V is TRBV27, with 9 bases that match TRBD1. The CDR3 is made up of 13 amino acids. V lost 8 bases, J lost 8 bases, and 6 bases stayed unmatched. Germline loops: CDR1 MNHEY, CDR2 SMNVEV (reference sequence). CDR3 sequence reads: CASSTGGLEKLFF. In nucleotides, the CDR3 is TGTGCCAGCTCCACAGGGGGCTTAGAAAAACTGTTTTTT.

Concerning this clonotype: The junction and the germline gene differ at one end; a read error may be behind it. The gene calls are TRBV27 and TRBJ2-7; D unclear. The CDR3 loop spans 13 amino acids. In germline, CDR1 is MNHEY, CDR2 SMNVEV (reference sequence). In DNA, the CDR3 is TGTGCCAGCAGTTTATCGGCCACCTACGAGCGGTACTTC. Translated, it gives CASSLSATYERYF.

The chain links TRBV20-1 to TRBJ1-1; 11 bases agree with TRBD1. Trimming removed 6 bases from V and 2 bases from J; junction bases left unmatched: 8. From germline, CDR1 is DFQATT and CDR2 SNEGSKA (reference sequence). The CDR3 consists of 15 residues. CDR3 region: CSAYLGTGGNTEAFF. In DNA, the CDR3 is TGCAGTGCCTATCTTGGGACAGGGGGTAACACTGAAGCTTTCTTT.

This clonotype was found a few times. This chain joins TRBV20-1 and TRBJ2-1; D tentatively reads TRBD1 or TRBD2 (6 bases each). This CDR3 contains 14 residues. CDR1 is DFQATT and CDR2 is SNEGSKA in the germline V gene (reference sequence). The CDR3 sequence: CGCPGAHSYNEQFF. CDR3 coding DNA: TGCGGGTGTCCGGGGGCGCACTCCTACAATGAGCAGTTCTTC.

This clonotype showed up many times. V is TRBV7-3 and J is TRBJ2-3, with 12 bases matching TRBD2. Germline V lookup: CDR1 SGHTA, CDR2 FQGTGA. The trim removed 4 bases at V and 3 bases at J, leaving 5 bases unmatched. The CDR3 contains 16 residues. CDR3 in amino acids: CASSSRTSGRTDTQYF. CDR3 DNA: TGTGCCAGCAGCTCCCGTACTAGCGGGAGGACAGATACGCAGTATTTT.

There are a few counts of this clonotype. The genes are TRBV5-1 and TRBJ2-7; maybe TRBD1 (5 bases). The V and J ends lost 0 bases and 3 bases respectively, with 13 bases between them. The CDR3 contains 15 residues. Germline CDR1 is SGHRS and CDR2 is YFSETQ. CDR3 DNA: TGCGCCAGCAGCTTGGCAAGGACACCTAACTACGAGCAGTACTTC. Encoded protein: CASSLARTPNYEQYF.

The rearrangement links TRBV20-1 to TRBJ2-6; D is unclear. The CDR3 spans 16 residues. Trimming stripped 4 bases from V and 0 bases from J, with 13 bases between. CDR1 and CDR2 (germline): DFQATT, SNEGSKA (reference sequence). CDR3 sequence (DNA): TGCAGTGCTATAGGGATGGGCCTCTCTGGGGCCAACGTCCTGACTTTC. This codes for CSAIGMGLSGANVLTF.

CDR3 nucleotide sequence: TGTGCCAGCAGTGATCGACCACAGGGGACTAATGAAAAACTGTTTTTT. It codes for CASSDRPQGTNEKLFF. This rearrangement joins TRBV6-1 to TRBJ1-4; 7 nucleotides agree with TRBD1. Trimming took 3 bases from V and 2 from J; bases not matched to a gene: 6. This CDR3 spans 16 amino acids. CDR1 MNHNS and CDR2 SASEGT come from the germline V gene.

CDR3 residues: CASSDSGNNEQYF. In nucleotides, the CDR3 is TGTGCCAGCAGCGACAGCGGGAACAATGAGCAGTACTTC. The gene calls are TRBV9 and TRBJ2-5; 7 bases fit TRBD2. This CDR3 has 13 residues. V lost 3 bases to trimming and J lost 11 bases; unmatched junction nucleotides: 10. Germline V lookup: CDR1 SGDLS, CDR2 YYNGEE.

This clonotype was observed a few times. The chain joins TRBV5-6 to TRBJ2-5; D gene unclear. The CDR3 length is 13 residues. The V gene lost 2 bases and the J gene lost 4 bases, with 9 bases spanning the gap. Per germline, CDR1 SGHDT and CDR2 YYEEEE. The CDR3 spells CASSFVSGETQYF. CDR3 in DNA: TGTGCCAGCAGCTTCGTATCAGGAGAGACCCAGTACTTC.

In its sample, this clonotype was seen a few times. This chain links TRBV5-1 with TRBJ1-2; TRBD1 is a possible D gene (6 bases). The germline V gene has CDR1 SGHRS and CDR2 YFSETQ. Deletions cut 4 bases from V and 0 bases from J, with 16 bases between. CDR3 length: 16 amino acids. The CDR3 loop reads CASSPRPEGANYGYTF. For the CDR3, the DNA is TGCGCCAGCAGCCCGCGACCAGAGGGGGCTAACTATGGCTACACCTTC.

To note about this clonotype: This may arise from a read error, as a much more abundant clone is one base away. The chain recombines TRBV12-3 or TRBV12-4 with TRBJ2-5; TRBD2 matches at 10 bases. The CDR3 length is 15 residues. J lost 11 bases, V lost 5 bases, and 14 bases had no gene match. CDR3 sequence reads: CASSNSGRKNNEQYF. The CDR3 DNA sequence: TGTGCCAGCAGTAATAGCGGGAGGAAAAACAATGAGCAGTACTTC.

Here the CDR3 DNA reads TGCAGTGGCGGGAAATTCAATGAGCAGTTCTTC. Encoded protein: CSGGKFNEQFF. The chain links TRBV20-1 to TRBJ2-1; tentative D call: TRBD2 (6 bases). Germline V CDR1 and CDR2: DFQATT, SNEGSKA (reference sequence). The CDR3 totals 11 residues. The V and J ends lost 7 bases and 6 bases respectively, with 10 bases between them.

The chain uses TRBV20-1 and TRBJ2-5, with TRBD2 matching 8 bases. J gave up 3 bases and V 6 bases, and 15 bases lay outside the gene matches. CDR1 is DFQATT, CDR2 SNEGSKA, per germline (reference sequence). There are 16 residues in the CDR3. The CDR3 region is CSATGPRRGEEETQYF. The CDR3 nucleotides read TGCAGTGCAACCGGGCCGCGGCGGGGGGAGGAAGAGACCCAGTACTTC.

To note about this clonotype: Since a much larger clone is just one base distant, this may be a read error. The CDR3 DNA reads TGCAGCGTTGAACCTGAACCACCTAGCGGACCGTACGAGCAGTACGTC. This gives the protein CSVEPEPPSGPYEQYV. The gene calls are TRBV29-1 and TRBJ2-4, with TRBD2 matching over 7 bases. The last part of the DNA fits TRBJ2-7 better; the J call may be wrong. Germline V gene lookup returns CDR1 SQVTM and CDR2 ANQGSEA. The length of the CDR3 is 16 residues.

This clonotype was detected a few times. The chain uses TRBV15 and TRBJ2-3; no clear D. CDR1 and CDR2 from the germline V gene are LNHNV and YYDKDF (reference sequence). There are 13 residues in the CDR3. V lost 0 bases and J lost 6, with 7 bases in between. The CDR3 DNA is TGTGCCACCAGCAGAGATCAGGTTGATACGCAGTATTTT. It translates to CATSRDQVDTQYF.

The sample holds a few counts of this clonotype. The CDR3 loop is CASKGGGGTEAFF. CDR3 DNA sequence: TGTGCCAGCAAGGGAGGGGGTGGGACTGAAGCTTTCTTT. The V gene is TRBV27, the J gene TRBJ1-1, with D perhaps TRBD1 (6 bases). Germline V gene lookup returns CDR1 MNHEY and CDR2 SMNVEV (reference sequence). CDR3 length: 13 amino acids. V was shortened by 7 bases and J by 5 bases, with 14 bases between the two germline ends.

V is TRBV9 and J is TRBJ2-1; either TRBD1 or TRBD2 may fit D (6 bases each). CDR3 length: 17 residues. The germline V gene encodes CDR1 SGDLS and CDR2 YYNGEE. V was pared by 0 bases and J by 7 bases, with 20 bases between. Here the CDR3 DNA reads TGTGCCAGCAGCGTAGGAGGAGGGCCAGGGGCTTGGAATGAGCAGTTCTTC. Translated: CASSVGGGPGAWNEQFF.

To note about this clonotype: At one of its ends the junction is not consistent with the germline gene, which may arise from a read error. In DNA form, the CDR3 reads TGTGCCAGCAGCGCAACAGGGGGGTCCTGCGAGCAGTACTTC. Translated, it gives CASSATGGSCEQYF. V and J are TRBV6-5 and TRBJ2-4, with 8 bases matching TRBD1. Matching the DNA end better, TRBJ2-7 makes the J call doubtful. The germline V gene has CDR1 MNHEY and CDR2 SVGAGI. CDR3 length equals 14 residues.

This clonotype has just a few counts. Compared with germline, one end of the junction differs, possibly owing to a read error. V is TRBV13 and J is TRBJ2-3, with D possibly matching TRBD2 (6 bases). The CDR3 is 17 amino acids. Germline CDR1 PRHDT, CDR2 FYEKMQ (reference sequence). The CDR3 here is CACSLVADYQFTDTQYF. DNA for the CDR3: TGTGCCTGCAGCTTAGTAGCGGACTACCAGTTCACAGATACGCAGTATTTT. Drawing the rest from reference TRBV13 and TRBJ2-3, the complete variable domain is AAGVIQSPRHLIKEKRETATLKCYPIPRHDTVYWYQQGPGQDPQFLISFYEKMQSDKGSIPDRFSAQQFSDYHSELNMSSLELGDSALYFCACSLVADYQFTDTQYFGPGTRLTVL.

The chain carries TRBV27 and TRBJ2-7, with D perhaps being TRBD1 or TRBD2 (5 bases each). V dropped 6 bases and J dropped 0 bases, with 18 bases sitting between them. This CDR3 is built from 16 residues. Germline values: CDR1 MNHEY, CDR2 SMNVEV (reference sequence). The CDR3 here is CASSLGAAPSSYEQYF. In DNA, the CDR3 is TGTGCCAGCAGCCTCGGGGCAGCGCCCAGCTCCTACGAGCAGTACTTC.

The chain has TRBV20-1 and TRBJ2-7; 10 bases match TRBD1. After removal of 6 bases from V and 2 bases from J, the junction contained 13 bases not matched to a gene. The CDR3 totals 16 residues. CDR1 is DFQATT, CDR2 SNEGSKA, per germline (reference sequence). The chain's CDR3 is CSAFGQGEVWTYEQYF. The CDR3, as DNA: TGCAGTGCCTTCGGACAGGGGGAAGTTTGGACCTACGAGCAGTACTTC.

In this sample, this clonotype turned up a few times. The CDR3 coding sequence is TGTGCCAGCTCGGACAGGGGGCAGGATACGCAGTATTTT. It encodes CASSDRGQDTQYF. The chain couples TRBV25-1 to TRBJ2-3; 11 bases agree with TRBD1. V shed 8 bases and J 6 bases; nucleotides not matched to a gene: 4. The CDR3 runs to 13 residues. In germline, CDR1 is MGHDK, CDR2 SYGVNS.

The CDR3 loop reads CASAQVPMLGEQYF. The CDR3 coding sequence is TGTGCCAGCGCCCAGGTCCCGATGCTGGGCGAGCAGTACTTC. This sequence joins TRBV7-2 and TRBJ2-7; D is unclear. This CDR3 has 14 residues. The germline V gene has CDR1 SGHTA and CDR2 FQGNSA. Trimming left V 8 bases short and J 6 bases short, with 20 bases between.

V is TRBV2 and J is TRBJ2-7; 7 bases are a match to TRBD1. CDR1 and CDR2 from the germline V gene are SNHLY and FYNNEI. This CDR3 comprises 16 residues. Losses at the gene ends were 8 bases for V and 4 bases for J; bases not matched to a gene: 17. The CDR3 bases are TGTGCCAGCCTCGAAGAAGGTGACAGGGTTTCGTACGAGCAGTACTTC. It is translated as CASLEEGDRVSYEQYF.